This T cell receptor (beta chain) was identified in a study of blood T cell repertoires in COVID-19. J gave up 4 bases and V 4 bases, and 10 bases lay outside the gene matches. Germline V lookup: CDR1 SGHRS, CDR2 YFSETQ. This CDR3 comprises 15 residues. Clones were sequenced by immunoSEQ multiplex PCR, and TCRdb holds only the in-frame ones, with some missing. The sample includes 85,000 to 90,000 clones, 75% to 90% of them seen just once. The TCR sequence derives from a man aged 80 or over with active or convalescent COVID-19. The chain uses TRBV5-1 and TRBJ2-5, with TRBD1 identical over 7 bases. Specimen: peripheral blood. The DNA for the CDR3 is TGCGCCAGCAGCCCCGGGACAGCGACCCGAGAGACCCAGTACTTC. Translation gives CASSPGTATRETQYF.